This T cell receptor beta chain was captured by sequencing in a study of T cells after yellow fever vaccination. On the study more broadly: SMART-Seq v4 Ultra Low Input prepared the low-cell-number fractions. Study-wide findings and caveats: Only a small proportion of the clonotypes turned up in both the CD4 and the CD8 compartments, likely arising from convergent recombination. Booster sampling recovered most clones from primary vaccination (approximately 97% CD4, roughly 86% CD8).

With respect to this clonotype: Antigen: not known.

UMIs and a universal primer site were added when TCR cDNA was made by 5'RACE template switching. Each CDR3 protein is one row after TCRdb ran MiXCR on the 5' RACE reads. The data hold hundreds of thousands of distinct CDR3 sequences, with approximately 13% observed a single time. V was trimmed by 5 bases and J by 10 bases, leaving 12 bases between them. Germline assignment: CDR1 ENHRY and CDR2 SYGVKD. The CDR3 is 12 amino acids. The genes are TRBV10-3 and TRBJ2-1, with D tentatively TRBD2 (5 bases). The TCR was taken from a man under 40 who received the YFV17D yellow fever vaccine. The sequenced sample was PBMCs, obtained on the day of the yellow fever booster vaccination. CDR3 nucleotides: TGTGCCATCAGTAAACTAGGGAGAGAGCAGTTCTTC. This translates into CAISKLGREQFF.